This T cell receptor (beta chain) was captured in a study of T cells expressing NK-cell markers. With the 5' RACE reads reprocessed, TCRdb shows one record per CDR3 protein and no DNA. The record lists around 260,000 distinct CDR3 sequences, of which the ten most abundant hold 4% to 5%. The CDR3 loop spans 14 amino acids. The clonotype was recovered from a woman between 18 and 69 years old in good health. Sequenced input: blood T cells: a sorted CD56 or NKG2C T cell subset, CD4+ or CD8+ T cells, or bulk PBMC T cells (not recorded which). This chain connects TRBV12-3 or TRBV12-4 to TRBJ2-7; TCRdb outputs TRBD1, but without DNA this stays unchecked. CDR3 sequence: CASSRDSPSYEQYF.